This TCR beta chain was identified in a study of blood T cell repertoires in COVID-19. Study details: Sources were T cells, B-cell-depleted T cells, or PBMCs; the material itself was cDNA or gDNA.

After removal of 7 bases from V and 8 bases from J, the junction contained 8 bases not matched to a gene. This CDR3 is built from 14 residues. From germline, CDR1 is GTSNPN and CDR2 SVGIG (reference sequence). In the original processing: Researchers report that nucleated cell counts were estimated from reference gene primer amplification. Some clones are missing from TCRdb's copy, which holds only in-frame ones; the method was immunoSEQ multiplex PCR. V and J calls plus clone size are reproduced from that table; the DNA served to infer D and trimming. The sample consists of about 210,000 clones, around nine tenths of them appearing once.

The chain combines TRBV30 with TRBJ2-1; 13 bases line up with TRBD2. This receptor was taken from a man aged 18 to 35 with active or convalescent COVID-19. Input material: peripheral blood. The CDR3 here is CASQLGLAGYEQFF. In nucleotides, the CDR3 is TGTGCCTCTCAACTGGGACTAGCGGGGTATGAGCAGTTCTTC.